The T cell receptor beta chain described here comes from a study of T cell responses to AZD1222 COVID-19 vaccine. Findings of the study overall: Donors were largely white British and mainly female; clonal diversity was possibly underestimated.

The sample holds a few counts of this clone. What it recognizes is unknown. V lost 4 bases and J lost 4; bases outside the gene matches: 7. There are 14 residues in the CDR3. Germline CDR1 SGDLS, CDR2 YYNGEE. TCRdb's table, derived via immunoSEQ multiplex PCR, lists solely in-frame clones and lacks some. The table has approximately 150,000 clones, 87% seen once. The sequencing used peripheral blood, collected 28 days after the second AZD1222 dose. V is TRBV9 and J is TRBJ1-2; 7 nucleotides align to TRBD1. This clonotype was sampled from an adult who received the AZD1222 COVID-19 vaccine. The CDR3 is CASSPYGTVYGYTF. Written as DNA, the CDR3 is TGTGCCAGCAGCCCCTACGGGACAGTCTATGGCTACACCTTC.